This entry describes one T cell receptor beta chain. This CDR3 region has 14 residues. The V and J ends lost 3 bases and 5 bases, in that order; junction bases with no gene match: 7. Every individual TCR cDNA molecule carried its own unique molecular identifier, which allowed correction of PCR and sequencing errors. In TCRdb, the 5' RACE reads were re-called with MiXCR into one record per CDR3 protein. The top ten hold about 55% of the sample, which has some 44,000 distinct CDR3 sequences, about 13% seen once. The data were taken from a study of spatial heterogeneity in lung cancer. Time point meaning: sample taken at primary tumor resection. Tumor, nontumor lung or frozen PBMC supplied whole RNA that was sequenced unsorted.

This receptor was taken from a male donor with early-stage non-small cell lung cancer. The chain has TRBV12-3 or TRBV12-4 and TRBJ2-7; 7 positions agree with TRBD1. The material sequenced was PBMCs, taken at surgery. The CDR3 DNA follows: TGTGCCAGCAGTTTCGGGACAGTTCTCCACGAGCAGTACTTC. Amino acids: CASSFGTVLHEQYF.